This TCR beta chain was captured in a study of PD-1 blockade in classical Hodgkin lymphoma. Study observations and caveats: It was CD4+ TCR diversity, not CD8+, that rose significantly by C4D1. Relapsed/refractory patients reportedly had lower baseline diversity than newly diagnosed patients.

Brentuximab vedotin exposure varied among the patients, all of whom had relapsed after autologous stem cell transplantation. After thawing, PBMCs were subjected to magnetic negative selection to isolate CD8+ T cells. A note on this clone: Its antigen is as yet unknown.

Clones were read by immunoSEQ multiplex PCR, and TCRdb kept only the in-frame ones, dropping some. This table has more than 5,500 clones, more than 50% appearing once. This receptor was taken from a human donor with classical Hodgkin lymphoma. The source was CD8+ T cells from blood, collected at baseline.

The CDR3 region is CASSRILALETQYF. The CDR3 DNA sequence: TGTGCCAGCAGTCGTATACTAGCGCTGGAGACCCAGTACTTC. The J gene is TRBJ2-5, the V gene TRBV28; 7 bases fit TRBD2. The CDR3 has 14 residues. Germline V CDR1 and CDR2: MDHEN, SYDVKM. Unmatched junction bases numbered 8, after V lost 5 bases and J lost 5 bases.